The sequence of this T cell receptor beta chain was determined in a study of beta chain features in type 1 diabetes. Investigators reverse transcribed all isolated RNA, so they sequenced expressed TCRB transcripts. TCRdb keeps only in-frame clones here, not all; method: immunoSEQ multiplex PCR. The sample lists tens of thousands of clones; under 55% were seen once. The sample holds a few counts of this clone. Its cognate antigen is unknown. Whole-study findings and limits: cDNA-based reads could over-represent cells with high TCR expression. For type 1 diabetes patients, VDJ junctions showed fewer insertions and more deletions. Shorter TCRB CDR3s, moderately but significantly so, marked every one of the four CD4+ subsets in Type 1 diabetes patients.

The CDR3 extends over 14 amino acids. CDR1 is MNHEY, CDR2 SVGAGI, per germline. V was clipped by 6 bases and J by 8 bases; unmatched bases: 7. The sequence came from a man aged 25 to 40 with type 1 diabetes. The sequenced sample consisted of Tregs from blood. The chain joins TRBV6-5 to TRBJ1-4; 9 positions agree with TRBD1. CDR3 in DNA: TGTGCCAGCAGGGCGGGACAGGGAAGAGAAAAACTGTTTTTT. It specifies CASRAGQGREKLFF.